These 24 T cell receptor beta chains originate from one sample sequenced in a study of esophageal squamous cell carcinoma under preoperative chemotherapy. The time point was: before preoperative PTX-NDP chemotherapy. TCRdb redid the calling of the PCR reads with MiXCR, one entry per CDR3 protein. The repertoire holds roughly 14,000 distinct CDR3 sequences, with nearly 50% as singletons. The biological material was taken from a patient given preoperative chemotherapy. The receptors shown here come from a human donor with esophageal squamous cell carcinoma. The donor label of this sample is uncertain.

As concerns this clonotype: The CDR3 carries no conserved terminal phenylalanine or tryptophan, so it likely arises from a read error. The limits of the CDR3 on the DNA are not certain, so only TCRdb's listed CDR3 is given. The chain uses TRBV7-6 and TRBJ2-5. From germline, CDR1 is SGHVS and CDR2 FNYEAQ. The CDR3 length equals 13 residues, ends included. CDR3 in amino acids: CASSLLIQETQHS.

V is TRBV5-1 and J is TRBJ2-5; 12 bases align to TRBD1. Germline V CDR1 and CDR2: SGHRS, YFSETQ. J gave up 8 bases and V 3 bases, and 5 bases lay outside the gene matches. The CDR3 loop spans 14 amino acids. CDR3 DNA sequence: TGCGCCAGCAGCTCGGGACAGGGGGCTCTTACCCAGTACTTC. Amino acid sequence: CASSSGQGALTQYF.

There are a few counts of this clonotype. This rearrangement joins TRBV7-3 to TRBJ2-3, with 9 nucleotides matching TRBD2. Per the germline V gene, CDR1 is SGHTA and CDR2 is FQGTGA. The length of the CDR3 is 16 residues. The trim removed 0 bases at V and 4 bases at J, leaving 5 bases unmatched. The CDR3, as DNA: TGTGCCAGCAGCTTAACGTCTAGCGGGGTTTCAGATACGCAGTATTTT. Translation gives CASSLTSSGVSDTQYF.

Sample share makes this clonotype medium-sized. This chain's CDR3 is CASSYVSGVDTQYF. The DNA for the CDR3 is TGTGCCAGCAGTTACGTAAGCGGTGTGGATACGCAGTATTTT. The chain employs TRBV6-6 and TRBJ2-3; TRBD2 might be the D (5 bases). The germline V gene encodes CDR1 MNHNY and CDR2 SVGAGI (reference sequence). The CDR3 loop spans 14 amino acids. Trimming left V 2 bases short and J 6 bases short, with 12 bases between.

On this clonotype itself: Sequence at one end of the junction differs from germline and may be a read error. This chain connects TRBV27 to TRBJ2-3, with 10 bases that match TRBD1. Per germline, CDR1 MNHEY and CDR2 SMNVEV (reference sequence). The CDR3 spans 17 residues. The CDR3 is CASSTRTGGVSTDKQYF. The CDR3 DNA follows: TGTGCCAGCAGTACCCGGACAGGGGGTGTGAGCACAGATAAGCAGTATTTT.

This clonotype was recorded a few times. The chain couples TRBV7-2 to TRBJ2-5, with a tentative D call TRBD1 (6 bases). The J call may be wrong; the DNA end is better matched by TRBJ2-4. CDR1 and CDR2 from the germline V gene are SGHTA and FQGNSA. The length of the CDR3 is 16 residues. The chain's CDR3 is CASSSDRSLALNIQYF. CDR3 coding DNA: TGTGCCAGCAGTTCGGACAGAAGCTTAGCGTTAAACATTCAGTACTTC.

In its sample, this clonotype was seen a few times. A single base separates this from a much larger clone, so it may be a read error. The chain combines TRBV7-3 with TRBJ2-5; D might be TRBD1 (6 bases). This CDR3 has 17 residues. Germline-derived CDR1 and CDR2 are SGHTA and FQGTGA. V lost 4 bases and J lost 11, with 29 bases in between. The CDR3: CASSSNTGLHSYNEQYF. Here the CDR3 DNA reads TGTGCCAGCAGCTCCAACACAGGGCTCCACTCCTACAATGAGCAGTACTTC.

This clonotype came up a few times. V is TRBV7-2 and J is TRBJ2-1; TRBD1 matches at 9 bases. Germline CDR1 and CDR2: SGHTA and FQGNSA. This CDR3 is 15 amino acids long. Losses at the gene ends were 4 bases for V and 7 bases for J; bases not matched to a gene: 8. CDR3 amino acids: CASSSSGTGWNEQFF. CDR3 sequence (DNA): TGTGCCAGCAGCTCATCCGGGACAGGGTGGAATGAGCAGTTCTTC.

As concerns this clonotype: One junction end does not reproduce the germline sequence, and a read error may be involved. The rearrangement joins TRBV7-8 to TRBJ2-1; tentative D call: TRBD2 (5 bases). The germline gives CDR1 SGHVS, CDR2 FQNEAQ. The CDR3 extends over 16 amino acids. This chain's CDR3 is CTSSLEGADPHNEQFF. The CDR3 bases are TGTACCAGCAGCTTAGAGGGTGCAGATCCGCACAATGAGCAGTTCTTC.

The V gene is TRBV7-8, the J gene TRBJ2-5; the D gene is possibly TRBD2 (6 bases). The CDR3 spans 17 residues. Per germline, CDR1 SGHVS and CDR2 FQNEAQ. Trimming took off 1 base at V and 1 base at J, with 16 bases between the two ends. This CDR3 reads CASSLVGTTGSQETQYF. In DNA form, the CDR3 reads TGTGCCAGCAGCTTAGTAGGGACCACCGGGAGCCAAGAGACCCAGTACTTC.

This chain uses TRBV27 with TRBJ2-1; possibly TRBD1 or TRBD2 for D (7 bases each). The J call may be incorrect, as the DNA end agrees better with TRBJ2-7. Per germline, CDR1 MNHEY and CDR2 SMNVEV (reference sequence). The CDR3 is 13 amino acids. Written as DNA, the CDR3 is TGTGCCAGCAGGCAGGGGGAGGGAGATGAGCAGTACTTC. Amino acid sequence: CASRQGEGDEQYF.

The table lists this clonotype with a few counts. This may be a read error, as it is one base from a much larger clone. V and J are TRBV7-2 and TRBJ2-1, with D possibly TRBD2 on 6 matching bases. The V and J ends lost 0 bases and 10 bases respectively, with 19 bases between them. Germline CDR1 SGHTA, CDR2 FQGNSA. The CDR3 totals 16 residues. The CDR3 DNA is TGTGCCAGCAGCTTAGCGGGGGGTACAGCCTACTACGAGCAGTTCTTC. Its translation is CASSLAGGTAYYEQFF. Full variable domain (missing parts from reference TRBV7-2 and TRBJ2-1): GAGVSQSPSNKVTEKGKDVELRCDPISGHTALYWYRQSLGQGLEFLIYFQGNSAPDKSGLPSDRFSAERTGGSVSTLTIQRTQQEDSAVYLCASSLAGGTAYYEQFFGPGTRLTVL.

The chain carries TRBV12-5 and TRBJ2-5, with D possibly being TRBD1 (6 bases). Between the trimmed V and J ends, which lost 5 bases and 4 bases, there was a span of 11 bases. The germline gives CDR1 LGHNT, CDR2 FRNRAP. This CDR3 contains 13 residues. The CDR3 is CASGVDRGETQYF. As DNA, the CDR3 is TGTGCTAGTGGTGTGGACAGAGGAGAGACCCAGTACTTC.

This chain joins TRBV12-3 or TRBV12-4 and TRBJ2-5, with D possibly matching TRBD1 (6 bases). The J call may be faulty, since TRBJ2-7 better matches the DNA end. CDR3 size: 14 residues. This chain's CDR3 is CASTTTGSWYEQYF. The CDR3 DNA reads TGTGCCAGCACTACCACAGGGAGTTGGTACGAGCAGTACTTC.

In its sample, this clonotype is medium-sized. This chain connects TRBV7-8 to TRBJ2-5, with 7 bases aligning to TRBD1. With V trimmed by 2 bases and J by 2 bases, 5 bases remained unmatched. The CDR3 totals 15 residues. The germline CDR1 and CDR2 sequences are SGHVS and FQNEAQ. The DNA for the CDR3 is TGTGCCAGCAGCTTATACCCGACAGGGCAAGAGACCCAGTACTTC. Translation gives CASSLYPTGQETQYF. Supplemented by reference TRBV7-8 and TRBJ2-5, the full variable domain reads GAGVSQSPRYKVAKRGQDVALRCDPISGHVSLFWYQQALGQGPEFLTYFQNEAQLDKSGLPSDRFFAERPEGSVSTLKIQRTQQEDSAVYLCASSLYPTGQETQYFGPGTRLLVL.

This clonotype has just one count. J is TRBJ2-4 and V is TRBV11-2, with D unclear. The CDR3 loop spans 16 amino acids. The germline V gene encodes CDR1 SGHAT and CDR2 FQNNGV. V was cut by 5 bases and J by 0 bases, with 14 bases left in between. This CDR3 is CASSAALAVAKNIQYF. Written as DNA, the CDR3 is TGTGCCAGCAGCGCCGCCTTGGCGGTAGCCAAAAACATTCAGTACTTC.

To note about this clonotype: The junction does not match germline at one end; this may be a read error. J is TRBJ2-5 and V is TRBV7-2; D might be TRBD2 (6 bases). The CDR3 loop spans 14 amino acids. Germline-derived CDR1 and CDR2 are SGHTA and FQGNSA. The CDR3 region is CASSSDSGGETQHF. The CDR3 DNA is TGTGCCAGCAGCTCGGATAGCGGCGGAGAGACCCAGCATTTC.

This sequence joins TRBV7-9 and TRBJ2-1, with 8 positions matching TRBD2. The CDR3 covers 15 residues. Germline CDR1 SEHNR, CDR2 FQNEAQ (reference sequence). V shed 5 bases and J 3 bases; nucleotides not matched to a gene: 6. The CDR3 DNA reads TGTGCCAGCAGCCAGAGCGGGAGAGTCTACAATGAGCAGTTCTTC. Amino acids: CASSQSGRVYNEQFF.

This clonotype was seen a single time. The chain employs TRBV6-4 and TRBJ2-1; 12 nucleotides match TRBD2. The germline gives CDR1 MRHNA, CDR2 SNTAGT. The length of the CDR3 is 12 residues. Losses at the gene ends were 6 bases for V and 10 bases for J; bases not matched to a gene: 1. The CDR3 spells CASRTSGSEQFF. CDR3 nucleotides: TGTGCCAGCAGGACTAGCGGGAGCGAGCAGTTCTTC.

The J gene is TRBJ2-5, the V gene TRBV7-2, with D possibly being TRBD2 (6 bases). Between the trimmed V and J ends, which lost 5 bases and 11 bases, there was a span of 24 bases. This CDR3 spans 15 amino acids. The V gene's germline CDR1 is SGHTA and CDR2 FQGNSA. This chain's CDR3 is CASSLQSGGNNEQYF. The CDR3 DNA sequence: TGTGCCAGCAGCCTACAGAGTGGCGGGAACAATGAGCAGTACTTC.

This clonotype occurred once. The chain carries TRBV7-2 and TRBJ1-3; D might be TRBD1 (5 bases). The V gene lost 4 bases and the J gene lost 1 base, with 11 bases spanning the gap. Germline V gives CDR1 SGHTA, CDR2 FQGNSA. The length of the CDR3 is 15 residues. The CDR3 spells CASSSFGGSGNTIYF. The CDR3 DNA sequence: TGTGCCAGCAGCTCATTCGGGGGGTCTGGAAACACCATATATTTT. The whole variable domain, filled in from reference TRBV7-2 and TRBJ1-3, reads GAGVSQSPSNKVTEKGKDVELRCDPISGHTALYWYRQSLGQGLEFLIYFQGNSAPDKSGLPSDRFSAERTGGSVSTLTIQRTQQEDSAVYLCASSSFGGSGNTIYFGEGSWLTVV.

V gene TRBV7-2 combines with J gene TRBJ2-5; D remains unclear. Gene TRBJ2-7 matches the end of the DNA better, so the J call may be wrong. Germline CDR1 is SGHTA and CDR2 is FQGNSA. This CDR3 contains 13 residues. In DNA, the CDR3 is TGTGCCAGCAGCTTAGACTTTAGGTACGAGCAGTACTTC. It encodes CASSLDFRYEQYF.

The CDR3 nucleotides read TGTGCCAGCAGTCAGAAAGGTGCGCAGTATTTT. This translates into CASSQKGAQYF. V gene TRBV12-3 or TRBV12-4 combines with J gene TRBJ2-3, with D uncertain. Deletions cut 5 bases from V and 10 bases from J, with 10 bases between. The CDR3 sequence is 11 residues long.

This clonotype turned up a few times. The genes are TRBV12-3 or TRBV12-4 and TRBJ2-1, with TRBD1 matching 8 bases. This CDR3 has 12 residues. With 7 bases clipped from V and 11 bases from J, the junction kept 7 bases outside the gene matches. CDR3 DNA: TGTGCCAGCACCCAAACAGGGGGTAAGCAGTTCTTC. This codes for CASTQTGGKQFF.